The 31 T cell receptor beta chains presented below share a single source sample, sequenced in a study of T-cell memory formation after mild COVID-19. From the 5' RACE reads, TCRdb called clonotypes with MiXCR, one entry per CDR3 protein. This sample carries about 160,000 distinct CDR3 sequences, around 30% of them seen once, and the ten largest clones take about 12%. The specimen was PBMCs or a T cell subset sorted from them (not recorded which). These receptors were obtained from an adult woman who had mild COVID-19 (a few samples of this study predate the infection). Cell type and time point are not known.

V gene TRBV6-6 combines with J gene TRBJ2-1; D may be TRBD1 or TRBD2 (5 bases each). The CDR3 spans 12 residues. V dropped 5 bases and J dropped 8 bases, with 10 bases sitting between them. Germline V gives CDR1 MNHNY, CDR2 SVGAGI (reference sequence). CDR3 DNA sequence: TGTGCCAGCAGTCCGACGGGGCATGAGCAGTTCTTC. Its translation: CASSPTGHEQFF.

This sequence joins TRBV7-2 and TRBJ1-1; D not certain. Trimming removed 2 bases from V and 3 bases from J, with 13 bases in between. Per germline, CDR1 SGHTA and CDR2 FQGNSA. The length of the CDR3 is 15 residues. CDR3 region: CASSLRWALDTEAFF. The CDR3 bases are TGTGCCAGCAGCTTAAGGTGGGCCCTGGACACTGAAGCTTTCTTT.

A few counts support this clonotype. The chain joins TRBV15 to TRBJ2-7; weak D call: TRBD2 (6 bases). CDR1 and CDR2 from the germline V gene are LNHNV and YYDKDF (reference sequence). V shed 5 bases and J shed 0 bases, with 17 bases lying between them. This CDR3 spans 16 amino acids. The CDR3 here is CATSERSGVFSYEQYF. CDR3 sequence (DNA): TGTGCCACCAGCGAGAGGTCGGGGGTGTTCTCCTACGAGCAGTACTTC.

The rearrangement joins TRBV6-5 to TRBJ2-1; D perhaps matches TRBD2 (5 bases). Trimming pared 8 bases from V and 14 bases from J, leaving 19 bases between. The CDR3 is made up of 12 amino acids. Germline V gives CDR1 MNHEY, CDR2 SVGAGI. CDR3 coding DNA: TGTGCCAGCGGACCTGGACTCCCTTCGGAGTTCTTC. Its protein is CASGPGLPSEFF.

The chain combines TRBV3-1 with TRBJ2-3; 7 bases line up with TRBD1. This CDR3 has 13 amino acids. The germline V gene has CDR1 LGHDT and CDR2 YNNKEL (reference sequence). V shed 7 bases and J 4 bases; nucleotides not matched to a gene: 5. The CDR3 loop reads CASTHRGADTQYF. The CDR3 coding sequence is TGTGCCAGCACCCACAGGGGTGCAGATACGCAGTATTTT.

This clonotype was detected only a few times. The chain employs TRBV25-1 and TRBJ1-2; 7 bases match TRBD1. Germline V gives CDR1 MGHDK, CDR2 SYGVNS. The CDR3 totals 14 residues. The V segment lost 6 bases and the J segment 5 bases; nucleotides outside the gene matches: 9. The chain's CDR3 is CASSPPGQQYGYTF. The DNA of the CDR3 is TGTGCCAGCAGCCCCCCGGGACAGCAGTATGGCTACACCTTC.

A few counts support this clonotype. This chain's CDR3 is CSIGADGANVLTF. DNA of the CDR3: TGCAGCATAGGGGCGGACGGGGCCAACGTCCTGACTTTC. The chain links TRBV29-1 to TRBJ2-6; TRBD1 might be the D (5 bases). V was clipped by 8 bases and J by 4 bases, with 12 bases between them. The germline V gene has CDR1 SQVTM and CDR2 ANQGSEA. This CDR3 has 13 residues.

The chain's CDR3 is CSVVLHNEQFF. The CDR3 region has the DNA TGCAGCGTTGTCCTCCACAATGAGCAGTTCTTC. The chain links TRBV29-1 to TRBJ2-1; D is unclear. The CDR3 covers 11 residues. V was shortened by 4 bases and J by 5 bases, with 6 bases between the two germline ends. Germline V gene sequence: CDR1 SQVTM, CDR2 ANQGSEA.

This clonotype was counted between two and nine times. This chain joins TRBV29-1 and TRBJ1-1; D possibly corresponds to TRBD1 (6 bases). Germline assignment: CDR1 SQVTM and CDR2 ANQGSEA. Deletions cut 5 bases from V and 3 bases from J, with 19 bases between. This CDR3 spans 15 amino acids. CDR3 loop: CSVRTGKRADTEAFF. The CDR3, as DNA: TGCAGCGTTCGCACAGGGAAGAGGGCTGACACTGAAGCTTTCTTT.

The chain joins TRBV20-1 to TRBJ1-1, with a tentative D call TRBD1 (5 bases). The V gene lost 5 bases and the J gene lost 3 bases, with 19 bases spanning the gap. This CDR3 spans 15 amino acids. CDR1 DFQATT and CDR2 SNEGSKA come from the germline V gene (reference sequence). This CDR3 is CSAAPGPPLDTEAFF. The CDR3 DNA follows: TGCAGTGCTGCCCCGGGACCTCCCTTGGACACTGAAGCTTTCTTT.

This chain uses TRBV12-3 or TRBV12-4 with TRBJ1-1, with D possibly matching TRBD1 (6 bases). This CDR3 contains 13 residues. Trimming stripped 7 bases from V and 10 bases from J, with 19 bases between. The CDR3 bases are TGTGCCAGCACCCAAGGGGGAGTCGGGACAGCTTTCTTT. It translates to CASTQGGVGTAFF.

The chain uses TRBV6-4 and TRBJ2-1; the match to TRBD1 covers 10 bases. With V trimmed by 5 bases and J by 4 bases, 5 bases remained unmatched. The CDR3 sequence is 15 residues long. Germline-derived CDR1 and CDR2 are MRHNA and SNTAGT. Here the CDR3 DNA reads TGTGCCAGCAGTTTGGGACAGGGGCCATACAATGAGCAGTTCTTC. It translates to CASSLGQGPYNEQFF.

This clonotype occurred many times. The chain has TRBV5-1 and TRBJ2-2; weak D call: TRBD2 (6 bases). V was shortened by 8 bases and J by 4 bases, with 15 bases between the two germline ends. This CDR3 is 14 amino acids long. CDR1 SGHRS and CDR2 YFSETQ come from the germline V gene. The CDR3 sequence: CASTGESGTGELFF. The CDR3 DNA reads TGCGCCAGTACGGGGGAGTCCGGCACCGGGGAGCTGTTTTTT.

This clonotype was picked up a small number of times. The rearrangement joins TRBV29-1 to TRBJ2-2; perhaps TRBD1 as D (5 bases). There are 12 residues in the CDR3. V lost 7 bases, J lost 6 bases, and 12 bases lay in between. CDR1 SQVTM and CDR2 ANQGSEA come from the germline V gene. CDR3 in amino acids: CSGHLGPGELFF. CDR3 in DNA: TGCAGCGGACATTTGGGGCCCGGGGAGCTGTTTTTT.

This clonotype was observed a handful of times. This chain joins TRBV10-3 and TRBJ2-5, with 7 bases that match TRBD1. CDR3 length: 16 residues. Germline V CDR1 and CDR2: ENHRY, SYGVKD. The V and J ends lost 1 base and 4 bases, in that order; junction bases with no gene match: 9. CDR3 in DNA: TGTGCCATCAGTGAGTGGTCAGGGGGTGAGGGAGAGACCCAGTACTTC. Protein: CAISEWSGGEGETQYF.

This chain joins TRBV11-2 and TRBJ2-1, with 8 bases lining up with TRBD2. V lost 1 base to trimming and J lost 5 bases; unmatched junction nucleotides: 7. Per the germline V gene, CDR1 is SGHAT and CDR2 is FQNNGV. CDR3 length: 16 amino acids. CDR3 DNA sequence: TGTGCCAGCAGCTTAGGCGGCGGGGGGAACCACAATGAGCAGTTCTTC. Translating it yields CASSLGGGGNHNEQFF.

The J gene is TRBJ2-7, the V gene TRBV6-1, with D unresolved. V shed 3 bases and J shed 5 bases, with 11 bases lying between them. In germline, CDR1 is MNHNS, CDR2 SASEGT. The length of the CDR3 is 13 residues. The DNA for the CDR3 is TGTGCCAGCAGTGAGATCGCGGCAAACGAGCAGTACTTC. Residues: CASSEIAANEQYF.

This sequence joins TRBV30 and TRBJ1-1, with a tentative D call TRBD1 (5 bases). V was trimmed by 6 bases and J by 5 bases, leaving 22 bases between them. Germline assignment: CDR1 GTSNPN and CDR2 SVGIG (reference sequence). The CDR3 loop spans 15 amino acids. The CDR3 sequence: CACRGPGQKSTEAFF. CDR3 nucleotide sequence: TGTGCCTGTCGCGGGCCAGGACAAAAATCGACTGAAGCTTTCTTT.

The chain combines TRBV27 with TRBJ2-7; TRBD1 matches 7 bases. Germline V CDR1 and CDR2: MNHEY, SMNVEV (reference sequence). CDR3 length: 15 residues. With V trimmed by 6 bases and J by 0 bases, 8 bases remained unmatched. Here the CDR3 DNA reads TGTGCCAGCAGCCGACAGGGTATAAACTCCTACGAGCAGTACTTC. The encoded protein is CASSRQGINSYEQYF.

The rearrangement links TRBV7-8 to TRBJ1-5; 8 bases match TRBD1. The CDR3 sequence is 17 residues long. Trimming removed 4 bases from V and 0 bases from J; junction bases left unmatched: 8. Germline V lookup: CDR1 SGHVS, CDR2 FQNEAQ. The CDR3 region has the DNA TGTGCCAGCAGCTCGGACAGGGTAGCGAGTAGCAATCAGCCCCAGCATTTT. As protein: CASSSDRVASSNQPQHF.

This clonotype was detected only a few times. The chain employs TRBV7-2 and TRBJ2-2, with 9 bases identical to TRBD2. This CDR3 comprises 16 residues. With V trimmed by 1 base and J by 4 bases, 4 bases remained unmatched. Germline CDR1 SGHTA, CDR2 FQGNSA. The CDR3 reads CASSLVAGGPTGELFF. CDR3 in DNA: TGTGCCAGCAGCTTAGTGGCGGGAGGGCCCACCGGGGAGCTGTTTTTT.

This CDR3 is CASSLAAPLGVEQFF. DNA for the CDR3: TGCGCCAGCAGCTTGGCGGCCCCGCTAGGTGTTGAGCAGTTCTTC. The V call is TRBV5-1, the J call TRBJ2-1; D not certain. The V end lost 0 bases, the J end lost 9 bases, and 16 bases lay between the germline ends. CDR3 length: 15 amino acids. The germline gives CDR1 SGHRS, CDR2 YFSETQ.

The V call is TRBV9, the J call TRBJ1-4; D not resolved. Germline V gives CDR1 SGDLS, CDR2 YYNGEE. Trimming removed 2 bases at V and 5 bases at J, with 10 bases between. The CDR3 contains 14 residues. CDR3 nucleotide sequence: TGTGCCAGCAGCGTCGGGGTCCAAAATGAAAAACTGTTTTTT. The encoded protein is CASSVGVQNEKLFF.

The chain employs TRBV5-1 and TRBJ2-7; 8 positions agree with TRBD2. V trimming: 2 bases; J trimming: 4 bases; junction bases outside the gene matches: 8. The CDR3 is 15 residues long. CDR1 and CDR2 from the germline V gene are SGHRS and YFSETQ. The CDR3 DNA follows: TGCGCCAGCAGCTTATCTAGCGGGTCTGGTTACGAGCAGTACTTC. Residues: CASSLSSGSGYEQYF. The variable domain in full, completed from reference TRBV5-1 and TRBJ2-7, reads KAGVTQTPRYLIKTRGQQVTLSCSPISGHRSVSWYQQTPGQGLQFLFEYFSETQRNKGNFPGRFSGRQFSNSRSEMNVSTLELGDSALYLCASSLSSGSGYEQYFGPGTRLTVT.

The rearrangement joins TRBV20-1 to TRBJ2-7; 8 bases fit TRBD2. In germline, CDR1 is DFQATT, CDR2 SNEGSKA (reference sequence). The junction had 7 bases not matched to a gene; V was cut back by 4 bases and J by 2 bases. CDR3 length: 14 amino acids. The CDR3 is CSATGSGMTYEQYF. The DNA for the CDR3 is TGCAGTGCTACGGGTAGCGGGATGACCTACGAGCAGTACTTC.

The rearrangement joins TRBV7-2 to TRBJ1-1; 10 nucleotides agree with TRBD1. The CDR3 is 18 amino acids. V lost 5 bases to trimming and J lost 4 bases; unmatched junction nucleotides: 16. CDR1 is SGHTA and CDR2 is FQGNSA in the germline V gene. CDR3 coding DNA: TGTGCCAGCAGCCCTGCCCGGACAGGGGGATCCGGGTCCACTGAAGCTTTCTTT. It codes for CASSPARTGGSGSTEAFF.

This clonotype was seen only a few times. The chain couples TRBV29-1 to TRBJ1-2, with D possibly being TRBD1 (5 bases). This CDR3 has 13 residues. The germline CDR1 and CDR2 sequences are SQVTM and ANQGSEA. V dropped 7 bases and J dropped 2 bases, with 14 bases sitting between them. CDR3: CSGGDGANYGYTF. As DNA, the CDR3 is TGCAGCGGGGGGGACGGTGCGAACTATGGCTACACCTTC.

V is TRBV6-5 and J is TRBJ1-1; D unclear. V was shortened by 6 bases and J by 3 bases, with 11 bases between the two germline ends. CDR3 length equals 13 residues. Germline values: CDR1 MNHEY, CDR2 SVGAGI. The CDR3, as DNA: TGTGCCAGCAGGAAGACCTCGTACACTGAAGCTTTCTTT. It codes for CASRKTSYTEAFF.

This clonotype was found a few times. The chain links TRBV12-3 or TRBV12-4 to TRBJ2-7; weak D call: TRBD1 (6 bases). The CDR3 covers 15 residues. Trimming removed 3 bases from V and 7 bases from J, with 19 bases in between. The CDR3, as DNA: TGTGCCAGCAGTTTGGGTGGGGGCGCGATGGGGGAGCAGTACTTC. As protein: CASSLGGGAMGEQYF.

The CDR3 protein is CASSQDRTTLTDSTDTQYF. The CDR3 nucleotides are TGTGCCAGCAGCCAAGATAGGACGACCCTGACTGACAGCACAGATACGCAGTATTTT. This chain uses TRBV4-2 with TRBJ2-3; D is uncertain. There are 19 residues in the CDR3. CDR1 LGHNA and CDR2 YNFKEQ come from the germline V gene. Between the trimmed V and J ends, which lost 0 bases and 0 bases, there was a span of 19 bases.

In its sample, this clonotype is medium-sized (0.01 to 0.1%). V gene TRBV10-3 combines with J gene TRBJ2-1; D may be TRBD1 or TRBD2 (7 bases each). The CDR3 totals 16 residues. V was clipped by 10 bases and J by 5 bases, with 24 bases between them. Germline CDR1 and CDR2: ENHRY and SYGVKD. The DNA of the CDR3 is TGTGCCACCAGGGGGGGGGCGAGCGGGCCCCACAATGAGCAGTTCTTC. Amino acids: CATRGGASGPHNEQFF.